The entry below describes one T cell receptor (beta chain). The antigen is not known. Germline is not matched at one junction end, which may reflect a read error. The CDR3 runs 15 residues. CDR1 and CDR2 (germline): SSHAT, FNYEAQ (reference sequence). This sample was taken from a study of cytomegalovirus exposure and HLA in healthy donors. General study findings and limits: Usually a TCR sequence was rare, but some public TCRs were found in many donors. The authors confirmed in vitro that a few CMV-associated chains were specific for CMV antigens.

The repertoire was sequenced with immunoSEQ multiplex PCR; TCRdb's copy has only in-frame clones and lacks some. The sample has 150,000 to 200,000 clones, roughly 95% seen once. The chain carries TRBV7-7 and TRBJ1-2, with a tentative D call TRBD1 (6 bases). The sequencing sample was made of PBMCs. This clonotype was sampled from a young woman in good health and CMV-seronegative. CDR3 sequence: CASSLRGGGWDGYTF. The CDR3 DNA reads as TGTGCTAGCAGCTTAAGAGGGGGGGGTTGGGATGGCTACACCTTC.